This T cell receptor (beta chain) appears in the sequencing data of a study of regulatory T cells in long-lasting Graves disease. In the case of this clonotype: Its antigen is not known.

This sample's time point: newly diagnosed GD, antithyroid drugs for less than 3 months. Generation of the TCR library employed RNA extracted from PBMCs. Researchers made TCR beta libraries by using iRepertoire HTBI primers and running Arm-PCR on CDR3 regions. TCRdb reprocessed the multiplex PCR reads with MiXCR, giving one entry per CDR3 protein. The profile shows 600,000 to 650,000 distinct CDR3 sequences, about 15% of them singletons. Findings of the study overall: TCR diversity was lower in persistent Graves' patients (versus newly diagnosed ones).

V trimming: 0 bases; J trimming: 0 bases; junction bases outside the gene matches: 12. CDR1 GTSNPN and CDR2 SVGIG come from the germline V gene (reference sequence). The CDR3 is made up of 19 amino acids. The same specimen was also included in a second study, on T cells in Graves' hyperthyroidism and ophthalmopathy. That paper states: First-round RT-PCR with HTBI primers amplified the TCR CDR3 region.

This TCR was recovered from a woman between 25 and 40 years old with Graves disease. The material was peripheral blood mononuclear cells (PBMCs), obtained at new diagnosis, from a patient treated with antithyroid drugs. The chain carries TRBV30 and TRBJ2-7; 12 nucleotides line up with TRBD2. The CDR3 loop reads CAWSVRWLAGGGSSYEQYF. The DNA of the CDR3 is TGTGCCTGGAGTGTACGATGGCTAGCGGGAGGGGGTAGCTCCTACGAGCAGTACTTC.